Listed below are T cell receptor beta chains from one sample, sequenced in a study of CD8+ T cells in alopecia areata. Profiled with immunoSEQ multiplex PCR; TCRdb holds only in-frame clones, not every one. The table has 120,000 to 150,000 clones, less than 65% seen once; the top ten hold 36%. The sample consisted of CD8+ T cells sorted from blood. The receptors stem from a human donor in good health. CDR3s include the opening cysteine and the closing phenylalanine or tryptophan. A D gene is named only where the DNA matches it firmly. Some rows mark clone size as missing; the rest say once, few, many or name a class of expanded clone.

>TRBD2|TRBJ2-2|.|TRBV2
CASKSSGNTGELFF
TGTGCCAGCAAGTCTAGCGGGAACACCGGGGAGCTGTTTTTT
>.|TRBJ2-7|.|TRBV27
CASSLTLGGYEQYF
TGTGCCAGCAGTTTAACGCTTGGGGGCTACGAGCAGTACTTC
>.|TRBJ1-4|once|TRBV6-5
CASSQFSYSNEKLFF
TGTGCCAGCAGCCAGTTTTCATACTCTAATGAAAAACTGTTTTTT
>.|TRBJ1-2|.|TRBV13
CASSFQGARGYTF
TGTGCCAGCAGCTTCCAAGGGGCTAGAGGCTACACCTTC
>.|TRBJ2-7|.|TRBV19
CASSWAAHSYEQYF
TGTGCCAGTAGTTGGGCAGCGCACTCCTACGAGCAGTACTTC
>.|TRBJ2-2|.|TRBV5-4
CASSLAGPGELFF
TGTGCCAGCAGCTTGGCCGGCCCCGGGGAGCTGTTTTTT
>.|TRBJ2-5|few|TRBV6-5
CASSYGPRETQYF
TGTGCCAGCAGTTACGGGCCCAGAGAGACCCAGTACTTC
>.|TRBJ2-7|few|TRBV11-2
CASSLRNEQYF
TGTGCCAGCAGCTTAAGGAACGAGCAGTACTTC
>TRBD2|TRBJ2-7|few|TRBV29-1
CSVESDLAGRYEQYF
TGCAGCGTTGAATCCGACTTAGCGGGACGTTACGAGCAGTACTTC
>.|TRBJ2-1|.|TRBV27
CASISGTGPYNEQFF
TGTGCCAGCATTTCGGGAACTGGTCCCTACAATGAGCAGTTCTTC
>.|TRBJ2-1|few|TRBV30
CASRAGYNEQFF
TGTGCCTCCCGGGCAGGGTACAATGAGCAGTTCTTC
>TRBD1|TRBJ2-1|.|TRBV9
CASSVFSGTGGALEQFF
TGTGCCAGCAGCGTCTTCTCCGGGACAGGGGGCGCGTTGGAGCAGTTCTTC
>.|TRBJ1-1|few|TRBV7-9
CASSWDGEAFF
TGTGCCAGCAGCTGGGACGGTGAAGCTTTCTTT
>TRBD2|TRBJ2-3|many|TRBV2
CASRESGLAGTEEYF
TGTGCCAGCAGAGAATCGGGACTAGCGGGGACGGAGGAGTATTTT
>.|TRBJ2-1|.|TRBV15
CATSRLGRGLGYNEQFF
TGTGCCACCAGCAGGCTAGGAAGGGGCCTGGGCTACAATGAGCAGTTCTTC
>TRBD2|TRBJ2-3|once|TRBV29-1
CSLGSGLAGGGSSTDTQYF
TGCAGCCTTGGATCGGGACTAGCGGGAGGGGGTTCTAGCACAGATACGCAGTATTTT
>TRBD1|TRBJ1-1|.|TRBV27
CASSLWGTAEAFF
TGTGCCAGCAGTTTATGGGGGACAGCCGAAGCTTTCTTT
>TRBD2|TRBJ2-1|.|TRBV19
CASSTTSGWSYNEQFF
TGTGCCAGTAGTACGACTAGCGGATGGTCCTACAATGAGCAGTTCTTC
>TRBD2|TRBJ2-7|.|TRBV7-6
CASSLEPSGVDEQYF
TGTGCCAGCAGCTTAGAACCTAGCGGGGTCGACGAGCAGTACTTC
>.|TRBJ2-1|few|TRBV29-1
CSVVSVEQFF
TGCAGCGTTGTTAGCGTTGAGCAGTTCTTC
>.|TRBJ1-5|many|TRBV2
CASSSAREQPQHF
TGTGCCAGCTCCTCCGCTCGGGAGCAGCCCCAGCATTTT
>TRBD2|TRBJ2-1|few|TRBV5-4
CASSLPRTITSGAYNEQFF
TGTGCCAGCAGCTTGCCGCGGACTATCACTAGCGGGGCCTACAATGAGCAGTTCTTC
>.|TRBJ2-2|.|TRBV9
CASREGSYTGELFF
TGTGCCAGCAGAGAAGGAAGTTACACCGGGGAGCTGTTTTTT
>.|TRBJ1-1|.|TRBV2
CASSVRTDEAFF
TGTGCCAGCAGTGTAAGGACAGATGAAGCTTTCTTT
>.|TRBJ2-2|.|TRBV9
CASSATGELFF
TGTGCCAGCAGCGCCACCGGGGAGCTGTTTTTT
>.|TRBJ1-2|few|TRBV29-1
CSAGSSGYTF
TGCAGCGCCGGGAGTTCGGGCTACACCTTC
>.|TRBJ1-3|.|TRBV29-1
CSVEDGTGNTIYF
TGCAGCGTTGAAGATGGGACTGGAAACACCATATATTTT
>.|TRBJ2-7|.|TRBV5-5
CASSLAGGASNF
TGTGCCAGCAGCTTGGCTGGGGGGGCATCAAACTTC
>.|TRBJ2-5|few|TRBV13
CASSSTHGVETQYF
TGTGCCAGCAGCTCGACCCACGGGGTCGAGACCCAGTACTTC
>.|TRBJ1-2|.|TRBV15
CATSRGTDGYTF
TGTGCCACCAGCAGAGGTACGGATGGCTACACCTTC
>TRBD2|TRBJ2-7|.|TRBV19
CASSIDTSGSWEQYF
TGTGCCAGTAGTATAGACACTAGCGGGAGTTGGGAGCAGTACTTC
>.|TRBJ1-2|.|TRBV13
CASSLGRWAGSGYTF
TGTGCCAGCAGCTTAGGCCGGTGGGCAGGGAGTGGCTACACCTTC
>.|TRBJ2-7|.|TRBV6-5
CASSAGPYEQYF
TGTGCCAGCAGTGCCGGACCGTACGAGCAGTACTTC
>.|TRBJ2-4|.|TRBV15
CATSRGQNIQYF
TGTGCCACCAGCAGAGGCCAAAACATTCAGTACTTC
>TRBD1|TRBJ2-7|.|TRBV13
CASSPKWAGGTYEQYF
TGTGCCAGCAGCCCGAAATGGGCAGGGGGTACCTACGAGCAGTACTTC
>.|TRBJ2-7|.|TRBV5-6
CASSPTVPGEQYF
TGTGCCAGCAGCCCGACGGTTCCGGGAGAGCAGTACTTC
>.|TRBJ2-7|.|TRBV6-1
CASSERSPWEQYF
TGTGCCAGCAGTGAAAGATCCCCGTGGGAGCAGTACTTC
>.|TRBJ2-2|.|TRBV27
CASRPDSGTNTGELFF
TGTGCCAGCAGACCGGACTCCGGGACTAACACCGGGGAGCTGTTTTTT
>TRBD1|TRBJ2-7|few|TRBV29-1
CSVVIGQGISYEQYF
TGCAGCGTTGTCATCGGACAGGGAATCAGTTACGAGCAGTACTTC
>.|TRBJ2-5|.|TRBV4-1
CASSQDVGPQETQYF
TGCGCCAGCAGCCAAGATGTAGGGCCACAAGAGACCCAGTACTTC
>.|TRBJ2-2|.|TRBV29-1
CSGRDGTNTGELFF
TGCAGCGGCCGGGACGGGACAAACACCGGGGAGCTGTTTTTT
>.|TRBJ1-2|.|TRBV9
CASRAERGYTF
TGTGCCAGCAGGGCGGAGCGGGGCTACACCTTC
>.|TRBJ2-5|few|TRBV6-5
CASSYSSHQGETQYF
TGTGCCAGCAGTTACTCTTCCCATCAGGGAGAGACCCAGTACTTC
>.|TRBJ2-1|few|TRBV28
CASSFTGNEQFF
TGTGCCAGCAGTTTCACAGGGAATGAGCAGTTCTTC
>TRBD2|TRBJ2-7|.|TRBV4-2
CASSQEASGTYEQYF
TGTGCCAGCAGCCAAGAAGCTAGCGGTACCTACGAGCAGTACTTC
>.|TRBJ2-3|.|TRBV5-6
CASSRSDTQYF
TGTGCCAGCAGCCGGTCGGATACGCAGTATTTT
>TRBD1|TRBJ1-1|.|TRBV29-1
CSVELRGPGAFF
TGCAGCGTTGAATTGAGGGGGCCAGGAGCTTTCTTT
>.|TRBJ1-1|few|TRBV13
CASSWTVNTEAFF
TGTGCCAGCAGCTGGACCGTGAACACTGAAGCTTTCTTT
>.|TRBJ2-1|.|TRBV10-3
CAISESSAKGEQFF
TGTGCCATCAGTGAGTCTAGCGCGAAGGGTGAGCAGTTCTTC
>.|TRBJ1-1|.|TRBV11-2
CASSPGQIYTEAFF
TGTGCCAGCAGCCCGGGACAAATATACACTGAAGCTTTCTTT
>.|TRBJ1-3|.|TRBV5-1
CASSSDRPLGNTIYF
TGCGCCAGCAGCTCGGACCGCCCGCTTGGAAACACCATATATTTT
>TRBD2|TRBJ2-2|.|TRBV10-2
CASAYSGPSTGELFF
TGCGCCAGCGCCTATAGCGGGCCCTCCACCGGGGAGCTGTTTTTT
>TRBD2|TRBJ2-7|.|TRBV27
CASSPGTSGYEQYF
TGTGCCAGCAGTCCCGGGACTAGCGGCTACGAGCAGTACTTC
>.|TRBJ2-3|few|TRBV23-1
CASTPTGLNADTQYF
TGCGCCAGCACACCTACAGGGTTGAACGCAGATACGCAGTATTTT
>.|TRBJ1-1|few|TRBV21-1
CASRDRAQSAFF
TGTGCCAGCAGGGACAGGGCACAGAGTGCTTTCTTT